The rows below give T cell receptor beta chains drawn from one sample of a study of vaccination and CD4 T cells after COVID-19. Their antigens are not known. MiXCR, run by TCRdb on the PCR reads, gives a single entry per CDR3 protein. This table holds about 7,000 distinct CDR3 sequences, 74% found once. The specimen was CD4+ T cells from blood, cultured in vitro. Receptors were obtained from a human donor who had recovered from COVID-19. Both conserved end residues are part of each CDR3. D genes are given only for firm matches. Not every row has a clone size; where given, it reads once, few, many or a size class.

V	size	J	D	CDR3	DNA
TRBV7-9	NA	TRBJ1-4	NA	CASGGEKLFF	TGTGCCAGCGGGGGTGAAAAACTGTTTTTT
TRBV7-9	once	TRBJ2-5	NA	CASRRAPGGTIQETQYF	TGCGCCAGCAGGCGTGCCCCGGGTGGGACCATACAAGAGACCCAGTACTTC
TRBV18	once	TRBJ1-1	TRBD1	CASSPSRAGGAKTEAFF	TGTGCCAGCTCACCATCTCGGGCAGGGGGGGCGAAGACTGAAGCTTTCTTT
TRBV15	NA	TRBJ2-3	NA	CATSRDPYTDTQYF	TGTGCCACCAGCAGAGATCCTTACACAGATACGCAGTATTTT
TRBV6-5	few	TRBJ1-1	TRBD1	CASSYRDSEAFF	TGTGCCAGCAGTTACCGGGACAGTGAAGCTTTCTTT
TRBV6-1	NA	TRBJ1-1	NA	CASSEALGLDTEAFF	TGTGCCAGCAGTGAAGCGTTGGGGCTGGACACTGAAGCTTTCTTT
TRBV7-2	NA	TRBJ1-2	NA	CASSPPVALSYGYTF	TGTGCCAGCAGCCCTCCCGTGGCCCTATCCTATGGCTACACCTTC
TRBV7-9	medium-sized	TRBJ1-4	NA	CASSLRSSNEKLFF	TGTGCCAGCAGCTTACGGAGTTCTAATGAAAAACTGTTTTTT
TRBV5-1	NA	TRBJ1-2	NA	CASSQDMLTGYTF	TGCGCCAGCAGCCAGGATATGCTGACGGGCTACACCTTC
TRBV6-1	once	TRBJ1-2	NA	CASSEARVHGYTF	TGTGCCAGCAGTGAAGCCAGGGTTCATGGCTACACCTTC
TRBV7-9	NA	TRBJ1-1	NA	CASSKGGGFTEAFF	TGTGCCAGCAGCAAGGGGGGGGGCTTCACTGAAGCTTTCTTT
TRBV11-2	NA	TRBJ1-2	NA	CASSLEQGAGYTF	TGTGCCAGCAGCTTAGAACAGGGTGCTGGCTACACCTTC
TRBV5-6	NA	TRBJ2-5	NA	CASRGGEPRGETQYF	TGTGCCAGCAGGGGTGGAGAGCCTAGAGGAGAGACCCAGTACTTC
TRBV12-3/TRBV12-4	NA	TRBJ1-5	NA	CASSHDSGNQPQHF	TGTGCCAGCAGTCACGACTCCGGCAATCAGCCCCAGCATTTT
TRBV29-1	NA	TRBJ2-7	TRBD1	CSVEQGASYEQYF	TGCAGCGTTGAACAGGGGGCCTCCTACGAGCAGTACTTC
TRBV6-2/TRBV6-3	few	TRBJ1-5	NA	CASSFRGNQPQHF	TGTGCCAGCAGTTTCAGAGGCAATCAGCCCCAGCATTTT
TRBV6-2/TRBV6-3	NA	TRBJ1-1	TRBD1	CASRGRGQTNTEAFF	TGTGCCAGCAGGGGCAGGGGGCAAACGAACACTGAAGCTTTCTTT
TRBV11-3	NA	TRBJ1-1	NA	CASSSDRGTEAFF	TGTGCCAGCAGCTCCGACAGAGGCACTGAAGCTTTCTTT
TRBV7-9	NA	TRBJ2-3	NA	CASSLTTGTDTQYF	TGTGCCAGCAGCTTAACTACTGGCACAGATACGCAGTATTTT
TRBV29-1	NA	TRBJ1-1	NA	CSVERGSEAFF	TGCAGCGTTGAGAGGGGGTCTGAAGCTTTCTTT
TRBV19	NA	TRBJ1-5	NA	CASSMWQGNQPQHF	TGTGCCAGTAGTATGTGGCAGGGCAATCAGCCCCAGCATTTT
TRBV11-2	NA	TRBJ1-5	NA	CASSLDDSTQHF	TGTGCCAGCAGCTTAGACGACAGCACCCAGCATTTT
TRBV6-2/TRBV6-3	few	TRBJ1-5	NA	CASSPQRGAYQPQHF	TGTGCCAGCAGCCCCCAGCGGGGGGCCTATCAGCCCCAGCATTTT
TRBV7-9	NA	TRBJ2-7	NA	CASRPSWGVYEQYF	TGTGCCAGCAGGCCCAGTTGGGGGGTCTACGAGCAGTACTTC
TRBV7-8	NA	TRBJ1-2	NA	CASSPPGGGGYTF	TGTGCCAGCAGCCCTCCGGGGGGTGGCGGCTACACCTTC
TRBV7-2	NA	TRBJ2-6	NA	CASTISLSGANVLTF	TGTGCCAGCACCATAAGCCTCTCTGGGGCCAACGTCCTGACTTTC
TRBV12-3/TRBV12-4	NA	TRBJ1-3	NA	CASSFGVGRDGNTIYF	TGTGCCAGCAGTTTTGGGGTGGGCAGGGATGGAAACACCATATATTTT
TRBV20-1	few	TRBJ1-5	NA	CSARDNGLPDRPQHF	TGCAGTGCTAGAGATAACGGCCTACCAGACCGGCCCCAGCATTTT
TRBV28	NA	TRBJ1-4	TRBD1	CASRAGQGGEKLFF	TGTGCCAGCAGGGCGGGACAGGGCGGGGAAAAACTGTTTTTT
TRBV2	NA	TRBJ2-2	TRBD1	CASRGQGAIGELFF	TGTGCCAGCAGGGGACAGGGGGCGATCGGGGAGCTGTTTTTT
TRBV27	NA	TRBJ2-3	NA	CASSFRGDFAQYF	TGTGCCAGCAGTTTTCGAGGGGATTTCGCGCAGTATTTT
TRBV6-2/TRBV6-3	once	TRBJ2-7	NA	CASTTDGGPGYEQYF	TGTGCCAGCACCACGGATGGAGGGCCTGGCTACGAGCAGTACTTC
TRBV18	NA	TRBJ1-1	NA	CASSPGGRPMNTEAFF	TGTGCCAGCTCACCGGGAGGGAGACCGATGAACACTGAAGCTTTCTTT
TRBV7-9	NA	TRBJ1-2	NA	CASSLNPAGARGTRPRGYTF	TGTGCCAGCAGCTTAAATCCTGCGGGCGCACGGGGCACTCGACCTAGGGGCTACACCTTC
TRBV6-1	NA	TRBJ1-1	NA	CASSLGPGRQGAFF	TGTGCCAGCAGCCTGGGACCGGGCAGGCAGGGAGCTTTCTTT
TRBV20-1	NA	TRBJ2-5	TRBD2	CSARSGLAGRETQYF	TGCAGTGCTAGATCGGGACTAGCGGGGCGGGAGACCCAGTACTTC
TRBV11-2	NA	TRBJ2-2	NA	CASTLGAGNTGELFF	TGTGCCAGCACATTGGGGGCGGGGAACACCGGGGAGCTGTTTTTT
TRBV11-3	NA	TRBJ1-1	TRBD1	CASSRQGSAFF	TGTGCCAGCAGTCGACAGGGATCAGCTTTCTTT
TRBV6-1	NA	TRBJ1-1	NA	CASIQRMNTEAFF	TGTGCCAGCATCCAGAGGATGAACACTGAAGCTTTCTTT
TRBV20-1	NA	TRBJ1-1	TRBD1	CSARRTGNNEAFF	TGCAGTGCTCGCCGGACAGGGAATAATGAAGCTTTCTTT
TRBV5-8	NA	TRBJ1-2	NA	CASSTDSTSYGYTF	TGTGCCAGCAGCACGGACAGTACGAGCTATGGCTACACCTTC
TRBV30	NA	TRBJ1-1	NA	CAWSVRDGNTEAFF	TGTGCCTGGAGTGTAAGGGACGGGAACACTGAAGCTTTCTTT